Listed here is a single T cell receptor beta chain. Its antigen is still unknown. A second PCR, run for roughly 6 to 11 cycles, used a sample-barcoded 5' primer plus a J-beta primer mix. A template-switch adaptor that had 12 random nucleotides put a tag on each cDNA molecule. TCRdb fed the 5' RACE reads into MiXCR, producing one record per CDR3 protein. The repertoire holds 1.5 million to 2 million distinct CDR3 sequences, with around 42% as singletons. This sample was taken from a study of blood T cells in healthy people across ages. Study-wide results and limits: The lack of PBMC sorting stopped any conclusive naive versus antigen-experienced comparison. Whereas aged donors had fewer naive CD4+ cells, long-lived donors had more of them and higher diversity. In these data, TCR beta diversity tracked strongly with naive T cell percentage.

V was cut by 6 bases and J by 4 bases, with 12 bases left in between. Germline assignment: CDR1 SGHRS and CDR2 YFSETQ. This CDR3 region has 13 residues. The chain employs TRBV5-1 and TRBJ2-3; D is ambiguous. The sequence was collected from a human donor in good health. Sequencing was done on a sample of blood. CDR3 DNA: TGCGCCAGCATGTTAGTTCCGGCAGATACGCAGTATTTT. This encodes CASMLVPADTQYF. The whole variable domain, filled in from reference TRBV5-1 and TRBJ2-3, reads KAGVTQTPRYLIKTRGQQVTLSCSPISGHRSVSWYQQTPGQGLQFLFEYFSETQRNKGNFPGRFSGRQFSNSRSEMNVSTLELGDSALYLCASMLVPADTQYFGPGTRLTVL.